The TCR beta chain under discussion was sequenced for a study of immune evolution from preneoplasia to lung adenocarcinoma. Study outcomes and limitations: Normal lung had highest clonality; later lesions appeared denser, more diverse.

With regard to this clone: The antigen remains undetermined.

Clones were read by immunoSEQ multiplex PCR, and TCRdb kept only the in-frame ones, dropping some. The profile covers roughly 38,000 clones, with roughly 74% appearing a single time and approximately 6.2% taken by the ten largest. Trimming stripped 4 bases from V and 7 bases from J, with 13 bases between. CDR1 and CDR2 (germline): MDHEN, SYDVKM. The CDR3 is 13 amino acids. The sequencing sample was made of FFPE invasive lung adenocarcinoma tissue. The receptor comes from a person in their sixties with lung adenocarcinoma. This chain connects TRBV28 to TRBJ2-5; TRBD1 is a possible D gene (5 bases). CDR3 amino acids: CASSSQGSGTQYF. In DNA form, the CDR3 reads TGTGCCAGCAGTTCCCAGGGTTCAGGGACCCAGTACTTC. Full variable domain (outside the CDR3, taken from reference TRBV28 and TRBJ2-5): DVKVTQSSRYLVKRTGEKVFLECVQDMDHENMFWYRQDPGLGLRLIYFSYDVKMKEKGDIPEGYSVSREKKERFSLILESASTNQTSMYLCASSSQGSGTQYFGPGTRLLVL.